The present TCR beta chain was sequenced within a study of CXCR3-negative and CXCR3-positive naive CD8 T cells. From germline, CDR1 is SGHDN and CDR2 FVKESK. CDR3 size: 14 residues. Phenotypically, naive CD8+ T cells corresponded to CD45RO-CCR7+CD27+CD95-. With UMI labels, 5' RACE was used to prepare the TRB cDNA libraries. TCRdb reworked the 5' RACE reads into one entry per CDR3 protein, no DNA. In all, the sample yields roughly 60,000 distinct CDR3 sequences. On this clonotype itself: Antigen unknown.

Study outcomes and limitations: The study found that naive CXCR3-negative and CXCR3-positive cells shared TRBV-TRBJ usage, while memory cells differed. Hydrophobicity was higher for TRB CDR3s found in CXCR3-positive naive cells than in CXCR3-negative naive cells.

This chain links TRBV14 with TRBJ2-1; as DNA is missing, the TRBD2 call by TCRdb cannot be tested. Sequencing was performed on naive CXCR3+ CD8+ T cells from blood. Subset in this sample: CD45RO-CCR7+CD27+CD95- naive CD8+ T cells expressing CXCR3 (TNR3+). The TCR sequence derives from a human donor in good health. Some clones in this sample may be carry-over from other donors' samples. The CDR3 sequence is CATDLAGLRDEQFF.